Reported below is one T cell receptor beta chain. The data were obtained in a study of T cells after yellow fever vaccination. Generation of TCR cDNA used 5'RACE template switching (which added a universal primer site and UMIs). TCRdb used MiXCR to reprocess the 5' RACE reads, holding one entry per CDR3 protein. This sample has a few hundred thousand distinct CDR3 sequences, with roughly 4.3% found just once. The CDR3 runs to 13 residues. The germline CDR1 and CDR2 sequences are LNHDA and SQIVND (reference sequence). The V gene lost 6 bases and the J gene lost 5 bases, with 11 bases spanning the gap. The starting material was PBMCs, obtained 5 days after the yellow fever booster vaccination. The chain links TRBV19 to TRBJ1-5; D remains unclear. The source of this sequence is a man younger than 30 who received the YFV17D yellow fever vaccine. CDR3 nucleotides: TGTGCCAGTAGAGACTCTAGACATCAGCCCCAGCATTTT. It translates to CASRDSRHQPQHF.